This passage covers 4 T cell receptor beta chains from one sample sequenced in a study of CD8 T cells in Susac syndrome. An amount of RNA that ranged from roughly 0.45 to 1 ug was reverse transcribed with random hexamers. MiXCR, run by TCRdb on the immunoSEQ multiplex PCR reads, gives a single entry per CDR3 protein. Counted here are about 76,000 distinct CDR3 sequences, more than 85% occurring once; the ten biggest clones make up under 0.65%. Sequencing was performed on CD8+ T cells from PBMCs. The receptors were gathered from a human donor with multiple sclerosis.

The chain is built from TRBV5-1 and TRBJ2-7, with D possibly being TRBD1 (6 bases). Germline V gene data show CDR1 as SGHRS and CDR2 as YFSETQ. The germline V and J ends were trimmed by 4 bases and 4 bases, with 15 bases remaining between them. CDR3 length: 14 amino acids. The CDR3 spells CASSPLGTLYEQYF. CDR3 sequence (DNA): TGCGCCAGCAGCCCACTAGGGACACTGTACGAGCAGTACTTC.

The chain couples TRBV5-6 to TRBJ2-5, with 15 positions matching TRBD2. The CDR3 contains 16 residues. The V gene's germline CDR1 is SGHDT and CDR2 YYEEEE. Trimming removed 4 bases from V and 5 bases from J; junction bases left unmatched: 6. The CDR3 coding sequence is TGTGCCAGCAGCCCCGGACTAGCGGGGGGGTTTGAGACCCAGTACTTC. It codes for CASSPGLAGGFETQYF. The whole variable domain, filled in from reference TRBV5-6 and TRBJ2-5, reads DAGVTQSPTHLIKTRGQQVTLRCSPKSGHDTVSWYQQALGQGPQFIFQYYEEEERQRGNFPDRFSGHQFPNYSSELNVNALLLGDSALYLCASSPGLAGGFETQYFGPGTRLLVL.

The gene calls are TRBV19 and TRBJ2-1; 9 bases map to TRBD2. Germline V CDR1 and CDR2: LNHDA, SQIVND (reference sequence). After removal of 3 bases from V and 3 bases from J, the junction contained 9 bases not matched to a gene. The CDR3 consists of 17 residues. As DNA, the CDR3 is TGTGCCAGTAGTATGCCCGAGGAGACTAGCGGCTACAATGAGCAGTTCTTC. Its translation: CASSMPEETSGYNEQFF.

The chain has TRBV4-3 and TRBJ2-4; D not certain. The V and J ends lost 0 bases and 0 bases respectively, with 9 bases between them. This CDR3 is built from 16 residues. Germline assignment: CDR1 LGHNA and CDR2 YSLEER. CDR3 amino acids: CASSQDQVVAKNIQYF. The CDR3 DNA follows: TGCGCCAGCAGCCAAGATCAAGTGGTAGCCAAAAACATTCAGTACTTC.